This TCR beta chain is drawn from a study of CD8+ T cells in alopecia areata. Background on the study: People stayed on tofacitinib for 6 to 18 months, then stopped the drug for 6 months.

cDNA serving as the sequencing template came from extracted, reverse transcribed RNA. Produced via immunoSEQ multiplex PCR; TCRdb's table is partial and in-frame only. This table holds roughly 100,000 clones, more than 75% found once. Germline V gene lookup returns CDR1 SEHNR and CDR2 FQNEAQ (reference sequence). The CDR3 runs 18 residues. V lost 5 bases and J lost 3; bases outside the gene matches: 11. The treatment denotes: oral pan-JAK inhibitor, 5-10 mg twice daily. This sequence originates from a human donor with alopecia areata. The gene calls are TRBV7-9 and TRBJ2-2; 11 bases match TRBD2. Sequenced here: CD8+ T cells sorted from blood, sampled at approximately week 31, from a patient treated with tofacitinib. The CDR3 bases are TGTGCCAGCAGCCCCCTCCCCGGGACTAGCGGATACACCGGGGAGCTGTTTTTT. Translated, it gives CASSPLPGTSGYTGELFF. The full variable domain, its missing parts supplied by reference TRBV7-9 and TRBJ2-2, is DTGVSQNPRHKITKRGQNVTFRCDPISEHNRLYWYRQTLGQGPEFLTYFQNEAQLEKSRLLSDRFSAERPKGSFSTLEIQRTEQGDSAMYLCASSPLPGTSGYTGELFFGEGSRLTVL.